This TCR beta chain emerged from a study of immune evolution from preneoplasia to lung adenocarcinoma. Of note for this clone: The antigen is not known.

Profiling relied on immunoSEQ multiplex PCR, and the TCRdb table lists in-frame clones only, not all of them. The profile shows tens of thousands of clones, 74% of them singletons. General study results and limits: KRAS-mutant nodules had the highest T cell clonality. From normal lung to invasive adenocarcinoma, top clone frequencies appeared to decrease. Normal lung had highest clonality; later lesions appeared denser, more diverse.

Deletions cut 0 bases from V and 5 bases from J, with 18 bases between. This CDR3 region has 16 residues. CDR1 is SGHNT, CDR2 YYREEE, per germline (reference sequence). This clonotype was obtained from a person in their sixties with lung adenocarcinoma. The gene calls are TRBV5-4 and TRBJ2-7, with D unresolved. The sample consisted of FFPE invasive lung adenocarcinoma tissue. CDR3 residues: CASSLVGRGRWNEQYF. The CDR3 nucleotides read TGTGCCAGCAGCTTGGTCGGTAGAGGTCGCTGGAACGAGCAGTACTTC.